Below, 3 T cell receptor beta chains from the same sample are listed, as sequenced in a study of blood T cell repertoires in COVID-19. TCRdb keeps only in-frame clones here, not all; method: immunoSEQ multiplex PCR. The table records under 400,000 clones, 87% of them present only once. Sequencing input: PBMCs or T cells enriched from blood (not recorded which). The receptors derive from a middle-aged man in a cohort exposed to, infected with or recovered from COVID-19 (not recorded which).

The V gene is TRBV7-2, the J gene TRBJ2-7, with TRBD1 as a possible D gene (5 bases). Germline CDR1 SGHTA, CDR2 FQGNSA. The CDR3 totals 13 residues. V lost 4 bases and J lost 1, with 8 bases in between. In DNA, the CDR3 is TGTGCCAGCAGCTCTCGACAGTCCTACGAGCAGTACTTC. The encoded protein is CASSSRQSYEQYF.

The chain is built from TRBV10-3 and TRBJ2-5, with 7 nucleotides matching TRBD1. This CDR3 region has 15 residues. V was pared by 4 bases and J by 1 base, with 6 bases of the junction left unmatched. In germline, CDR1 is ENHRY, CDR2 SYGVKD. The CDR3 is CAISGPSGGQETQYF. CDR3 in DNA: TGTGCCATCAGTGGGCCATCAGGGGGCCAAGAGACCCAGTACTTC.

The chain links TRBV9 to TRBJ2-3; 7 positions match TRBD1. Germline CDR1 is SGDLS and CDR2 is YYNGEE. The V segment lost 4 bases and the J segment 0 bases; nucleotides outside the gene matches: 8. This CDR3 has 16 residues. The CDR3 spells CASSLGTATSTDTQYF. CDR3 nucleotides: TGTGCCAGCAGCCTTGGGACAGCTACTAGCACAGATACGCAGTATTTT.